This T cell receptor (beta chain) originates from a study of blood T cell repertoires in COVID-19. Original data processing: Amplifying reference gene primers gave estimates of nucleated cell counts. TCRdb's table, derived via immunoSEQ multiplex PCR, lists solely in-frame clones and lacks some. The D gene and trimming were derived from the DNA, and the V and J assignments and clone size from that table. Counted here are around 190,000 clones, around 79% occurring once; the ten biggest clones make up approximately 5.9%. CDR3 length: 19 residues. Germline V lookup: CDR1 MNHEY, CDR2 SMNVEV (reference sequence). V lost 1 base to trimming and J lost 7 bases; unmatched junction nucleotides: 19.

The clonotype was recovered from a middle-aged woman with COVID-19, enrolled during active disease. The chain recombines TRBV27 with TRBJ2-7; 10 bases are a match to TRBD1. Material for sequencing was peripheral blood. The CDR3 sequence is CASSLLAFGQDRGLGEQYF. CDR3 nucleotides: TGTGCCAGCAGTTTATTAGCATTTGGTCAGGACAGGGGGTTGGGAGAGCAGTACTTC.